One and the same sample provided the 22 T cell receptor beta chains below, sequenced in a study of shared clonotypes between healthy human individuals (dated by TCRdb to 2020 to 2021). The library relied on the immunoSEQ multiplex PCR assay. The table was pulled from immuneACCESS by TCRdb, which kept in-frame rearrangements only. Such tables lose some clones; where checked, under half of the loss comes from unresolved V genes, and the rest has no known cause. The sample yields some 2,500,000 clones; 93% were counted once. Around 0.37% of the sample lies in the top ten. The source material was naive CD4+ T cells from PBMCs. What this sample's cell subset or site label stands for: CD45RA+ positively selected. These receptors were obtained from a man aged 18 to 30 in good health. Some clones in this sample may be carry-over from other donors' samples.

V usage is TRBV30 and J usage is TRBJ1-4, with 7 bases matching TRBD1. This CDR3 contains 14 residues. CDR1 is GTSNPN, CDR2 SVGIG, per germline (reference sequence). Trimming took 3 bases from V and 3 from J; bases not matched to a gene: 4. This chain's CDR3 is CAWRAGTANEKLFF. CDR3 DNA sequence: TGTGCCTGGAGAGCCGGGACAGCTAATGAAAAACTGTTTTTT. Combining the CDR3 with reference TRBV30 and TRBJ1-4 gives the whole variable domain SQTIHQWPATLVQPVGSPLSLECTVEGTSNPNLYWYRQAAGRGLQLLFYSVGIGQISSEVPQNLSASRPQDRQFILSSKKLLLSDSGFYLCAWRAGTANEKLFFGSGTQLSVL.

The chain recombines TRBV5-1 with TRBJ2-7; 10 bases map to TRBD1. CDR3 length: 15 amino acids. Germline lookup yields CDR1 SGHRS and CDR2 YFSETQ. With V trimmed by 4 bases and J by 6 bases, 10 bases remained unmatched. In DNA form, the CDR3 reads TGCGCCAGCAGCCAGCCCGGGACAGGGGTTAGCGAGCAGTACTTC. Its translation is CASSQPGTGVSEQYF.

The chain recombines TRBV28 with TRBJ1-4; D is perhaps TRBD1 (6 bases). The CDR3 runs to 15 residues. Between the trimmed V and J ends, which lost 6 bases and 10 bases, there was a span of 21 bases. CDR1 MDHEN and CDR2 SYDVKM come from the germline V gene. The chain's CDR3 is CASRPSGALEGKLFF. The CDR3 bases are TGTGCCAGCAGGCCCTCAGGGGCACTCGAGGGAAAACTGTTTTTT. Full variable domain (outside the CDR3, taken from reference TRBV28 and TRBJ1-4): DVKVTQSSRYLVKRTGEKVFLECVQDMDHENMFWYRQDPGLGLRLIYFSYDVKMKEKGDIPEGYSVSREKKERFSLILESASTNQTSMYLCASRPSGALEGKLFFGSGTQLSVL.

The V and J genes are TRBV30 and TRBJ1-6, with TRBD1 identical over 7 bases. This CDR3 is built from 16 residues. Germline CDR1 is GTSNPN and CDR2 is SVGIG (reference sequence). The V and J ends lost 3 bases and 3 bases, in that order; junction bases with no gene match: 8. CDR3 coding DNA: TGTGCCTGGAGAGATAAAGGGACAGTCTATAATTCACCCCTCCACTTT. Protein product: CAWRDKGTVYNSPLHF. The complete variable domain, with remaining parts taken from reference TRBV30 and TRBJ1-6, reads SQTIHQWPATLVQPVGSPLSLECTVEGTSNPNLYWYRQAAGRGLQLLFYSVGIGQISSEVPQNLSASRPQDRQFILSSKKLLLSDSGFYLCAWRDKGTVYNSPLHFGNGTRLTVT.

A remark on this clone: This CDR3 is also generated by other DNA sequences in the sample. V is TRBV9 and J is TRBJ2-3; tentative D call: TRBD2 (5 bases). The germline CDR1 and CDR2 sequences are SGDLS and YYNGEE. The CDR3 covers 15 residues. The germline V and J ends were trimmed by 0 bases and 0 bases, with 8 bases remaining between them. As DNA, the CDR3 is TGTGCCAGCAGCGTAGGTGGCGGGAGCACAGATACGCAGTATTTT. Protein: CASSVGGGSTDTQYF.

The chain recombines TRBV27 with TRBJ1-3, with 8 bases matching TRBD1. The CDR3 loop spans 17 amino acids. Losses at the gene ends were 5 bases for V and 2 bases for J; bases not matched to a gene: 11. Germline CDR1 and CDR2: MNHEY and SMNVEV (reference sequence). Here the CDR3 reads CASSPRWTGQAGNTIYF. CDR3 DNA sequence: TGTGCCAGCAGTCCCCGCTGGACAGGGCAAGCTGGAAACACCATATATTTT.

The V gene is TRBV15, the J gene TRBJ2-7, with TRBD2 matching 10 bases. J lost 3 bases, V lost 1 base, and 6 bases had no gene match. CDR1 LNHNV and CDR2 YYDKDF come from the germline V gene (reference sequence). This CDR3 has 16 residues. CDR3 sequence reads: CATSRGLAGDSYEQYF. Written as DNA, the CDR3 is TGTGCCACCAGCAGAGGTCTAGCGGGAGATAGCTACGAGCAGTACTTC. Full variable domain (remainder filled in from reference TRBV15 and TRBJ2-7): DAMVIQNPRYQVTQFGKPVTLSCSQTLNHNVMYWYQQKSSQAPKLLFHYYDKDFNNEADTPDNFQSRRPNTSFCFLDIRSPGLGDTAMYLCATSRGLAGDSYEQYFGPGTRLTVT.

V and J are TRBV19 and TRBJ2-1, with 7 bases aligning to TRBD1. Per the germline V gene, CDR1 is LNHDA and CDR2 is SQIVND (reference sequence). Trimming cost V 6 bases and J 4 bases; bases outside gene matches: 6. The CDR3 spans 14 residues. This CDR3 reads CASRFSDRYNEQFF. The CDR3 nucleotides read TGTGCCAGTAGGTTTTCGGACAGGTACAATGAGCAGTTCTTC.

This clone was seen once. The chain uses TRBV5-1 and TRBJ1-2; D is undetermined. The length of the CDR3 is 14 residues. Germline loops: CDR1 SGHRS, CDR2 YFSETQ. V dropped 0 bases and J dropped 7 bases, with 13 bases sitting between them. The DNA for the CDR3 is TGCGCCAGCAGCTTGGTTCCTCAGGCGTTTGGCTACACCTTC. Amino acid sequence: CASSLVPQAFGYTF.

The chain carries TRBV27 and TRBJ1-5; 11 bases map to TRBD1. The V segment lost 2 bases and the J segment 5 bases; nucleotides outside the gene matches: 5. CDR1 and CDR2 from the germline V gene are MNHEY and SMNVEV (reference sequence). The CDR3 consists of 16 residues. CDR3 region: CASSLGRTGGHQPQHF. DNA of the CDR3: TGTGCCAGCAGTTTAGGCCGGACAGGGGGCCATCAGCCCCAGCATTTT.

Only one count was recorded for this clone. J is TRBJ2-7 and V is TRBV29-1; D possibly corresponds to TRBD2 (5 bases). Trimming removed 5 bases at V and 6 bases at J, with 14 bases between. Germline V CDR1 and CDR2: SQVTM, ANQGSEA. The CDR3 runs to 12 residues. CDR3 sequence (DNA): TGCAGCGTTACCAAGCCGGGAATCGAGCAGTACTTC. Translated: CSVTKPGIEQYF.

The chain is built from TRBV6-5 and TRBJ1-1, with 8 bases that match TRBD1. Germline values: CDR1 MNHEY, CDR2 SVGAGI. V dropped 4 bases and J dropped 3; count of bases not matched to a gene: 4. CDR3 size: 14 residues. The CDR3 here is CASSSPDRDTEAFF. The CDR3 bases are TGTGCCAGCAGTTCCCCGGACAGGGACACTGAAGCTTTCTTT.

J is TRBJ2-1 and V is TRBV5-6; 11 bases align to TRBD1. This CDR3 contains 15 residues. The germline CDR1 and CDR2 sequences are SGHDT and YYEEEE. V was clipped by 1 base and J by 7 bases; unmatched bases: 4. This chain's CDR3 is CASSLWDRGKNEQFF. CDR3 in DNA: TGTGCCAGCAGCTTGTGGGACAGGGGGAAGAATGAGCAGTTCTTC.

The chain links TRBV6-1 to TRBJ2-1; 7 nucleotides match TRBD1. CDR1 is MNHNS and CDR2 is SASEGT in the germline V gene. J was trimmed by 1 base and V by 2 bases; bases with no gene match: 5. This CDR3 has 16 residues. CDR3 amino acids: CASSESPGGSYNEQFF. In DNA form, the CDR3 reads TGTGCCAGCAGTGAATCACCAGGGGGATCCTACAATGAGCAGTTCTTC.

This chain joins TRBV7-3 and TRBJ1-2; D unresolved. The germline gives CDR1 SGHTA, CDR2 FQGTGA. CDR3 size: 14 residues. V was pared by 5 bases and J by 4 bases, with 14 bases between. The CDR3 DNA reads TGTGCCAGCAGCCCCGATTCGGGTACCTATGGCTACACCTTC. Residues: CASSPDSGTYGYTF.

Concerning this clone: The sample has other DNA sequences that encode this CDR3 too. The J gene is TRBJ2-2, the V gene TRBV5-1, with D unresolved. The germline CDR1 and CDR2 sequences are SGHRS and YFSETQ. CDR3 size: 15 residues. Deletions cut 0 bases from V and 4 bases from J, with 10 bases between. This chain's CDR3 is CASSLEGIGTGELFF. CDR3 DNA sequence: TGCGCCAGCAGCTTGGAGGGAATCGGCACCGGGGAGCTGTTTTTT.

The chain is built from TRBV5-4 and TRBJ2-6; possibly TRBD1 or TRBD2 for D (6 bases each). Germline CDR1 reads SGHNT; CDR2 reads YYREEE (reference sequence). The V end was cut by 5 bases, the J end by 9 bases, with 18 bases between. CDR3 length equals 15 residues. The CDR3 DNA sequence: TGTGCCAGCAGTGTGGGGGGCCCTGGTGGCAACGTCCTGACTTTC. This codes for CASSVGGPGGNVLTF.

The chain couples TRBV6-8 to TRBJ2-7; D is undetermined. This CDR3 has 12 residues. CDR1 is MNHGY and CDR2 is SAAAGT in the germline V gene. The V end lost 4 bases, the J end lost 3 bases, and 7 bases lay between the germline ends. The CDR3 here is CASSCPSYEQYF. In DNA, the CDR3 is TGTGCCAGCAGTTGTCCCAGCTACGAGCAGTACTTC.

Remarks on this clone: The sample has other DNA sequences that encode this CDR3 too. The rearrangement joins TRBV28 to TRBJ2-3, with a weak D call TRBD2 (6 bases). CDR1 is MDHEN, CDR2 SYDVKM, per germline. The CDR3 has 13 amino acids. V dropped 2 bases and J dropped 3 bases, with 6 bases sitting between them. The CDR3 nucleotides read TGTGCCAGCAGTTTAGCGGGAACAGATACGCAGTATTTT. The encoded protein is CASSLAGTDTQYF.

This clone has just a few counts. Other nucleotide sequences in the sample specify the same CDR3. The chain recombines TRBV2 with TRBJ1-1; D is unclear. This CDR3 spans 13 amino acids. The V gene lost 1 base and the J gene lost 1 base, with 4 bases spanning the gap. From germline, CDR1 is SNHLY and CDR2 FYNNEI. The CDR3, as DNA: TGTGCCAGCAGTGAAGAGGGGAACACTGAAGCTTTCTTT. Amino acid sequence: CASSEEGNTEAFF. Drawing the rest from reference TRBV2 and TRBJ1-1, the complete variable domain is EPEVTQTPSHQVTQMGQEVILRCVPISNHLYFYWYRQILGQKVEFLVSFYNNEISEKSEIFDDQFSVERPDGSNFTLKIRSTKLEDSAMYFCASSEEGNTEAFFGQGTRLTVV.

V and J are TRBV10-3 and TRBJ2-1; TRBD2 matches at 9 bases. Trimming cost V 5 bases and J 8 bases; bases outside gene matches: 7. Germline CDR1 reads ENHRY; CDR2 reads SYGVKD. CDR3 length: 14 amino acids. CDR3 protein: CAISPASGIYEQFF. The CDR3 DNA sequence: TGTGCCATCAGTCCAGCTAGCGGGATCTATGAGCAGTTCTTC.

The rearrangement uses TRBV21-1 and TRBJ2-7. TRBV21-1 constitutes a pseudogene. This CDR3 region has 18 residues. The CDR3 is CASSKGRGAEVSNYEQYF. CDR3 bases: TGTGCCAGCAGCAAAGGCCGGGGCGCCGAAGTCTCCAACTACGAGCAGTACTTC.